This entry is about one T cell receptor beta chain. Its antigen is unknown. The record has no base qualities; no much larger clone is one base away. The method behind the library was the immunoSEQ multiplex PCR assay. For the multiplex PCR, a mixture combining 60 forward primers for TCR Vbeta segments and 13 reverse primers for TCR Jbeta segments was used. Amplification of the CDR3 region of rearranged TCR beta genes was performed with a multiplex PCR assay on genomic DNA. On the Illumina HiSeq System, the amplified TCR beta libraries were sequenced as 87-base-pair reads. The paper's processing steps were these. A later analysis tallied roughly 76 million unique TCR beta chains across the roughly 610 repertoires, and approximately 12 million of those chains were shared by two or more donors. Raw reads were error-corrected and collapsed into unique sequences with a nearest-neighbor algorithm that merged closely related sequences to remove PCR and sequencing errors. To assign V, D and J gene segments, CDR3 sequences were aligned to IMGT reference sequences. Each retained sequence needed at least a six-nucleotide match to both a V gene segment and a J gene segment. Rearrangements were called productive when the CDR3 lacked stop codons and stayed in frame with V and J; all others were non-productive. Following IMGT convention, CDR3 was defined as the stretch from the second conserved V-encoded cysteine to the conserved J-encoded phenylalanine. In an earlier analysis of approximately 590 of the donors, sequences lacking an unambiguous match to a single V gene segment were excluded. An earlier analysis of 550 to 650 of the donors classified V segments as functional when productive rearrangements were above 56.7% and as segregating when the standard deviation between donors was above 5%. To diagnose cytomegalovirus status from the catalog of TCR beta chain sequences, a statistical classification framework was built. In a later analysis, V and J genes were assigned by comparing TCR nucleotide sequences against IMGT/GENE-DB human TR gene sequences. The TCRdist pipeline was used in a later analysis to assign CDR3 sequences and most-parsimonious VDJ recombination scenarios. In a later analysis, every TCR beta chain was defined by the combination of its CDR3 amino acid sequence and its V-gene family, and reads without a unique V-gene family were dropped. To address suspected cross-contamination and a sequencing artifact, a later analysis removed around 600 highly shared, low-generation-probability nucleotide sequences. For each public chain, a later analysis derived a clonal expansion index from normalized ranks of inferred template counts within each repertoire. In a later analysis, generation probabilities were computed using a VDJ recombination model fitted to out-of-frame rearrangements, and the results were checked against IGoR. Hypergeometric tests were used in a later analysis to score TCR-TCR, TCR-HLA and TCR-CMV co-occurrence, with a repertoire-size bias correction applied to the TCR pairs. A later analysis estimated false discovery rates by permuting HLA or CMV assignments 20 times. In a later analysis, co-occurring TCRs were grouped using DBSCAN, and TCRdist sequence similarity was added for clustering within HLA-allele-positive subsets. Repertoires with fewer than 30,000 or more than 120,000 public chains were left out of co-occurrence clustering, as were a handful of repertoires with anomalous nucleotide sharing. TCRdb carries this immuneACCESS record with in-frame sequences only. Its versions omit some clonotypes, under half of them owing to an unresolved V gene in the studies checked, with the rest unexplained. That table gives V, J and clone size, and the DNA gave D and trimming. The sample table shows fewer than 200,000 clones, and around 82% are seen once. The leading ten clones occupy 1.5% to 2% of the sample.

The cohort was made up of approximately 670 healthy bone marrow donors. Cohort members were all nominally healthy when sampled, although unrecorded immune exposures were likely present. The donor tested CMV seropositive, placing the donor among the 290 or so seropositive members of the cohort. A peripheral blood sample was collected from each donor, and TCR beta sequencing was performed on peripheral blood mononuclear cells. The Qiagen DNeasy Blood Extraction Kit was used to extract genomic DNA from the blood cell samples. V drops 0 bases and J drops 0 bases, leaving 11 bases in between. The cysteine opens and the phenylalanine closes a CDR3 of 16 amino acids. Only CDR3 DNA remains: 48 bases, in frame from the first base. The germline V gene encodes CDR1 SGHNT and CDR2 YYREEE (reference sequence). This sample is drawn from a study of cytomegalovirus exposure and HLA in healthy donors (dated by TCRdb to between 2016 and 2019). General notes on the study: An earlier analysis of approximately 640 of the donors reported roughly 270 Gb of sequence data and 117 million unique TCR beta sequences from approximately 180 million T cells. Roughly 310 gigabases of sequencing data and approximately 84 million unique TCR sequences were included in an early release covering 550 to 800 HLA-typed donors. Of the roughly 400 genotyped donors, less than 85% were placed in the genetic ancestry cluster associated with self-reported Caucasian donors. The study aimed to test whether cataloging public T cell receptors could reveal signatures of past pathogen exposure. Using immunosequencing, the study profiled T cell repertoires from around 670 subjects and related those repertoires to cytomegalovirus serostatus. A separate validation cohort of 90 to 150 different subjects was used in addition to the roughly 640-subject first cohort. To predict cytomegalovirus infection status, the study brought together high-throughput TCR immunosequencing, statistical association of individual TCRs with disease status, and machine learning. In a later analysis, previously published TCR beta repertoires from roughly 710 donors were re-analyzed and high-resolution HLA genotyping was added so that TCR occurrence patterns could be studied. Rather than using new phenotypic data, the later analysis identified candidate immune exposures from TCR beta sequences and from how often those sequences occurred across donors. In an earlier analysis of roughly 540 of the donors, high-throughput TCR beta sequencing was used to judge whether each TCR beta V gene segment behaved as functional or pseudogenic. Alongside the repertoire data, information on donor age, sex, ethnicity and CMV serostatus was compiled. A later genetic analysis took genome-wide SNP genotypes for about 60% of the roughly 670 donors and used that subset as a discovery cohort. All discovery cohort repertoires had been generated using a single sequencing platform. Both class I and class II loci were covered by HLA typing, at four-digit resolution. The number of typed donors differed by locus: about 620-640 for A, B, C, DRB1 and DQB1; some 500 for DQA1; around 610 for DPA1; and about 450 for DPB1. Because of strong linkage in the cohort, roughly 5 DR-DQ haplotypes were treated as single units for association and clustering. Across some 400 genotyped donors of the cohort, an average of approximately 240,000 unique TCR beta nucleotide sequences per donor were sequenced, and 15% to 20% of those sequences were non-productive.

General conclusions and limits of the study: In vitro tests confirmed that a few of the cytomegalovirus-associated TCR beta chains recognize cytomegalovirus antigens. A later analysis reported that several top co-occurrence clusters appeared linked to parvovirus B19, influenza, CMV and Epstein-Barr virus. The presence/absence analyses assumed that sequencing depth was roughly uniform across donors, and that assumption may not be true. Correlated functional status among segregating V segments might be attributable to linkage disequilibrium, but an unknown experimental factor could not be ruled out. According to a later analysis, most CMV-associated TCR beta chains appeared to be HLA-restricted, and the HLA associations seemed to be driven largely by CMV exposure. In a later genetic analysis, fewer N-insertions in productive TCRs were reported among donors in an Asian-associated ancestry cluster than the roughly 700-donor mean. About 17 rarely observed V segments, including chromosome 9 orphons, were excluded from the earlier analysis of about 600 of the donors because counts were too low. The study gave a list of some 150 TCR beta chains associated with cytomegalovirus. A further reported finding was that TCR beta sequences accurately predicted the HLA-A and HLA-B alleles for most subjects in the first cohort. In a later analysis, HLA-associated TCR beta chains showed more clonal expansion and lower generation probabilities than non-associated chains that were equally common. Strong co-occurrence of HLA alleles, especially DR and DQ, made assigning TCR associations to individual alleles difficult. Most TCR sequences were seen in very few donors, while some public TCRs were found in many individuals. In a later analysis, TCR association rates were found to vary across HLA loci, with the most associated TCRs seen for DRB1 alleles and the fewest for HLA-C alleles. In a later genetic analysis, a missense DCLRE1C variant was associated with V-gene and J-gene trimming of TCR beta chains, and the association was replicated in an independent cohort. An earlier analysis of approximately 500 of the donors showed that most TCR beta V segments appeared in productive rearrangements either about 87% or about 30% of the time, which broadly matched IMGT annotations. In a later analysis, some 17,000 TCR beta sequences were associated with specific HLA alleles at a false discovery rate of 0.05. A group of highly shared sequence variants was considered likely to be a technical artifact of the sequencing pipeline. Cytomegalovirus status was reported to be diagnosed by the classifier with high specificity and sensitivity in both the original and validation cohorts. The authors suggested that the approach could potentially be extended to other disease states and immunological phenotypes. HLA typing was unavailable for some donors at each locus, so association tests used only the typed subset. The 87-base-pair reads could not distinguish some IMGT-functional V segments, including TRBV6-2 and TRBV6-3, so those segments were excluded. The only immune exposure information available for the cohort was CMV serostatus. The cohort was sequenced for TCR beta chains only, and without alpha or paired-chain data the features that could be detected were limited.

Sample: PBMCs. The receptor's source is a man aged 35 to 55 in good health and CMV-seropositive. The V gene is TRBV5-4 and the J gene is TRBJ2-3; TRBD1 is perhaps the D gene, given 6 matching bases. The DNA is as follows: TGTGCCAGCAGCTTGGGGGGGACATCTAGCACAGATACGCAGTATTTT. The translation is CASSLGGTSSTDTQYF.